A selection of T cell receptor beta chains follows, all from one sample in a study of cytomegalovirus exposure and HLA in healthy donors. Some clones are missing from TCRdb's copy, which holds only in-frame ones; the method was immunoSEQ multiplex PCR. The sample lists hundreds of thousands of clones, around four fifths occurring once. Input material: PBMCs. Every receptor here comes from a woman in her thirties in good health and CMV-seropositive. The CDR3 runs from the conserved cysteine through the conserved F or W. The order of the fields is CDR3 protein, CDR3 DNA, J gene, V gene, D gene, clone size. A D gene is named only where the DNA matches it firmly. Size tells how often a clone was seen (once, few, many) or the class of an expanded clone, and some rows leave it out.

CDR3 protein: CASSPMVDEQFF
CDR3 DNA: TGTGCCAGCAGCCCTATGGTTGATGAGCAGTTCTTC
J gene: TRBJ2-1
V gene: TRBV6-1
D gene: .
clone size: .

CDR3 protein: CASSLAGINYGYTF
CDR3 DNA: TGTGCCAGCAGCTTAGCAGGAATCAACTATGGCTACACCTTC
J gene: TRBJ1-2
V gene: TRBV11-1
D gene: .
clone size: many

CDR3 protein: CASSGSYGYTF
CDR3 DNA: TGTGCCAGCAGCGGGTCATATGGCTACACCTTC
J gene: TRBJ1-2
V gene: TRBV9
D gene: .
clone size: .

CDR3 protein: CASSFGGGDGYTF
CDR3 DNA: TGTGCCAGCAGCTTCGGAGGGGGGGATGGCTACACCTTC
J gene: TRBJ1-2
V gene: TRBV7-6
D gene: .
clone size: .

CDR3 protein: CASSLTGDTQYF
CDR3 DNA: TGTGCCAGCAGTCTAACGGGAGATACGCAGTATTTT
J gene: TRBJ2-3
V gene: TRBV27
D gene: .
clone size: .

CDR3 protein: CASSLLVGEKLFF
CDR3 DNA: TGTGCCAGCAGCTTATTGGTTGGAGAAAAACTGTTTTTT
J gene: TRBJ1-4
V gene: TRBV7-3
D gene: .
clone size: .

CDR3 protein: CASSLVPTGSDTQYF
CDR3 DNA: TGTGCCAGCAGCTTGGTCCCGACAGGGTCAGATACGCAGTATTTT
J gene: TRBJ2-3
V gene: TRBV5-6
D gene: TRBD1
clone size: .

CDR3 protein: CSGRAYGELFF
CDR3 DNA: TGTTCTGGCAGGGCCTACGGGGAGCTGTTTTTT
J gene: TRBJ2-2
V gene: TRBV30
D gene: .
clone size: .

CDR3 protein: CASSKGLSNDEQFF
CDR3 DNA: TGTGCCAGCAGTAAAGGACTGTCAAACGATGAGCAGTTCTTC
J gene: TRBJ2-1
V gene: TRBV25-1
D gene: .
clone size: .

CDR3 protein: CAIRTSGVYNEQFF
CDR3 DNA: TGTGCCATCAGGACTAGCGGGGTCTACAATGAGCAGTTCTTC
J gene: TRBJ2-1
V gene: TRBV10-3
D gene: TRBD2
clone size: .

CDR3 protein: CASSLDRSDTQYF
CDR3 DNA: TGTGCCAGCAGCTTAGATAGGTCAGATACGCAGTATTTT
J gene: TRBJ2-3
V gene: TRBV7-3
D gene: .
clone size: .

CDR3 protein: CASSPTGTGGYTF
CDR3 DNA: TGTGCCAGCAGCCCGACAGGGACTGGGGGCTACACCTTC
J gene: TRBJ1-2
V gene: TRBV6-1
D gene: TRBD1
clone size: .

CDR3 protein: CASSLGGSLNTGELFF
CDR3 DNA: TGTGCCAGCAGCTTGGGTGGATCCTTGAACACCGGGGAGCTGTTTTTT
J gene: TRBJ2-2
V gene: TRBV7-6
D gene: .
clone size: .

CDR3 protein: CASSVGDGGRAVYEQYF
CDR3 DNA: TGTGCCAGCAGCGTAGGCGATGGCGGGAGGGCCGTGTACGAGCAGTACTTC
J gene: TRBJ2-7
V gene: TRBV9
D gene: TRBD2
clone size: few

CDR3 protein: CASSRTGGPNQPQHF
CDR3 DNA: TGCGCCAGCAGCAGGACAGGGGGCCCCAATCAGCCCCAGCATTTT
J gene: TRBJ1-5
V gene: TRBV5-1
D gene: TRBD1
clone size: .

CDR3 protein: CASTPGAGDTQYF
CDR3 DNA: TGTGCCAGCACCCCGGGGGCAGGAGATACGCAGTATTTT
J gene: TRBJ2-3
V gene: TRBV6-1
D gene: .
clone size: .

CDR3 protein: CASSTGQGAVYGYTF
CDR3 DNA: TGTGCCAGCAGCACGGGACAGGGGGCAGTCTATGGCTACACCTTC
J gene: TRBJ1-2
V gene: TRBV7-3
D gene: TRBD1
clone size: .

CDR3 protein: CASSDNRGGETQYF
CDR3 DNA: TGTGCCAGCAGCGATAACAGGGGAGGCGAGACCCAGTACTTC
J gene: TRBJ2-5
V gene: TRBV9
D gene: .
clone size: .

CDR3 protein: CSDVGLAAYNEQFF
CDR3 DNA: TGCAGCGACGTTGGACTAGCGGCTTACAATGAGCAGTTCTTC
J gene: TRBJ2-1
V gene: TRBV29-1
D gene: TRBD2
clone size: .

CDR3 protein: CASSLASGRNQPQHF
CDR3 DNA: TGTGCCAGCAGCTTAGCGAGCGGTCGAAATCAGCCCCAGCATTTT
J gene: TRBJ1-5
V gene: TRBV7-8
D gene: .
clone size: .

CDR3 protein: CAWSGLRAGESSYEQYF
CDR3 DNA: TGTGCCTGGAGTGGTTTAAGGGCGGGGGAATCCTCCTACGAGCAGTACTTC
J gene: TRBJ2-7
V gene: TRBV30
D gene: TRBD2
clone size: .

CDR3 protein: CASSASGQGFVNEQFF
CDR3 DNA: TGTGCCAGCAGTGCCTCGGGACAGGGTTTTGTCAATGAGCAGTTCTTC
J gene: TRBJ2-1
V gene: TRBV7-9
D gene: TRBD1
clone size: .

CDR3 protein: CASRRQGSNGYTF
CDR3 DNA: TGTGCCAGCAGAAGACAGGGTAGTAATGGCTACACCTTC
J gene: TRBJ1-2
V gene: TRBV9
D gene: TRBD1
clone size: .

CDR3 protein: CASSIHRGWTGELFF
CDR3 DNA: TGTGCCAGTAGTATACACAGGGGCTGGACCGGGGAGCTGTTTTTT
J gene: TRBJ2-2
V gene: TRBV19
D gene: TRBD1
clone size: once

CDR3 protein: CATRDAYEQYF
CDR3 DNA: TGCGCCACCCGGGACGCATACGAGCAGTACTTC
J gene: TRBJ2-7
V gene: TRBV10-2
D gene: .
clone size: few